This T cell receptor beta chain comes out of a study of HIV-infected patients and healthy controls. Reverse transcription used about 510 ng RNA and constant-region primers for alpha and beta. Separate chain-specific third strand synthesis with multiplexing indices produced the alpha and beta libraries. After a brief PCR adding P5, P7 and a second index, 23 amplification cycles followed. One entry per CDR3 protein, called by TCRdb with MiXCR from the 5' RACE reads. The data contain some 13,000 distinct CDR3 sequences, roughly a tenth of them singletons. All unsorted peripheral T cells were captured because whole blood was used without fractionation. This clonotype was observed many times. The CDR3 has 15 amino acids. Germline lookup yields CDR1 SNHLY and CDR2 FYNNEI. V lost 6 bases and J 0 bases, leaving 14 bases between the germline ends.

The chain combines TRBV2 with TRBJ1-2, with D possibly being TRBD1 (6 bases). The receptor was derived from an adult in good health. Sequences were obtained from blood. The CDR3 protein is CASSPTTGTNYGYTF. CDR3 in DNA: TGTGCCAGCAGCCCTACGACAGGCACTAACTATGGCTACACCTTC.